The source of this TCR beta chain is a study of blood T cell repertoires in COVID-19. As processed by the authors: Amplifying reference gene primers gave estimates of nucleated cell counts. Produced via immunoSEQ multiplex PCR; TCRdb's table is partial and in-frame only. That table furnishes V, J and clone size, whereas the DNA furnished D and trimming. The data hold over 250,000 clones, with approximately 91% observed a single time. V gave up 6 bases and J gave up 7 bases, with 15 bases separating them. The germline V gene encodes CDR1 MNHEY and CDR2 SVGAGI. The CDR3 length is 13 residues. This clone was counted only a few times.

The sample consisted of peripheral blood. This receptor was obtained from a man in his fifties or sixties with acute or convalescent COVID-19. This rearrangement joins TRBV6-5 to TRBJ1-2, with a weak D call TRBD1 (6 bases). The DNA of the CDR3 is TGTGCCAGCAGCCGCGAAACAGGGAGTGGCTACACCTTC. This sequence encodes CASSRETGSGYTF.